These T cell receptor beta chains were read from a single sample in a study of T cells in Graves' hyperthyroidism and ophthalmopathy. Using its own MiXCR run on the multiplex PCR reads, TCRdb lists one record per CDR3 protein. The sample contains about 740,000 distinct CDR3 sequences, 14% of which appear only once. Sequencing was carried out using blood. Source of these receptors: a woman younger than 30 with Graves' hyperthyroidism. Both conserved end residues are part of each CDR3. The D gene is left open where the match is weak. Size values are once, few and many counts, or a class for expanded clones, and some rows have none.

CDR3nt: TGTGCCAGCAGCCCCCGGGATCTGAACACCGGGGAGCTGTTTTTT
CDR3aa: CASSPRDLNTGELFF
j_gene: TRBJ2-2
abundance: few
v_gene: TRBV7-9
d_gene: -

CDR3nt: TGTGCCAGCAGCTTAACCAACTCCGGGACAGCCTACGAGCAGTACTTC
CDR3aa: CASSLTNSGTAYEQYF
j_gene: TRBJ2-7
abundance: many
v_gene: TRBV7-2
d_gene: TRBD1

CDR3nt: TGTGCCAGCAGCCTCCGGACTAGCGGAGTAATCTATAGTGAGCAGTTCTTC
CDR3aa: CASSLRTSGVIYSEQFF
j_gene: TRBJ2-1
abundance: few
v_gene: TRBV11-2
d_gene: TRBD2

CDR3nt: TGTGCCAGCAGTTCCATCGAAAGGGATACGCAGTATTTT
CDR3aa: CASSSIERDTQYF
j_gene: TRBJ2-3
abundance: many
v_gene: TRBV7-2
d_gene: -

CDR3nt: TGCAGTGCGCGGACTAGCGCTGCCTACGAGCAGTACTTC
CDR3aa: CSARTSAAYEQYF
j_gene: TRBJ2-7
abundance: many
v_gene: TRBV20-1
d_gene: TRBD2

CDR3nt: TGTGCCAGCTCACCAAGAGTCAGTTCAACTAATGAAAAACTGTTTTTT
CDR3aa: CASSPRVSSTNEKLFF
j_gene: TRBJ1-4
abundance: -
v_gene: TRBV18
d_gene: -

CDR3nt: TGTGCCTGGAGTGTTACGGGAGAGACCCAGTACTTC
CDR3aa: CAWSVTGETQYF
j_gene: TRBJ2-5
abundance: many
v_gene: TRBV30
d_gene: -

CDR3nt: TGTGCCAGCAGTTTAGCCCCGGGGGTCTCCGGGGAGCTGTTTTTT
CDR3aa: CASSLAPGVSGELFF
j_gene: TRBJ2-2
abundance: many
v_gene: TRBV27
d_gene: -

CDR3nt: TGTGCCAGCAGACAAGTTGCAACTAATGAAAAACTGTTTTTT
CDR3aa: CASRQVATNEKLFF
j_gene: TRBJ1-4
abundance: many
v_gene: TRBV6-1
d_gene: -

CDR3nt: TGCAGTACTAGACAGGCCCACATTAATGAAAAACTGTTTTTT
CDR3aa: CSTRQAHINEKLFF
j_gene: TRBJ1-4
abundance: many
v_gene: TRBV20-1
d_gene: -

CDR3nt: TGTGCCAGCAGCCCGCGGGGGCAGGAGTCACCTCAAGAGACCCAGTACTTC
CDR3aa: CASSPRGQESPQETQYF
j_gene: TRBJ2-5
abundance: many
v_gene: TRBV7-2
d_gene: -

CDR3nt: TGTGCCAGCAGTACAGAACTAGCCAAAAACATTCAGTACTTC
CDR3aa: CASSTELAKNIQYF
j_gene: TRBJ2-4
abundance: many
v_gene: TRBV6-2/TRBV6-3
d_gene: -

CDR3nt: TGCAGCGTTGGAAGCCGGGACAGGGGTACCACCGGGGAGCTGTTTTTT
CDR3aa: CSVGSRDRGTTGELFF
j_gene: TRBJ2-2
abundance: -
v_gene: TRBV29-1
d_gene: TRBD1

CDR3nt: TGCAGTGCTAGGCAGGGTATGGGTTACGAGCAGTACTTC
CDR3aa: CSARQGMGYEQYF
j_gene: TRBJ2-7
abundance: -
v_gene: TRBV20-1
d_gene: -

CDR3nt: TGTGCCAGCTCACCACCCGGGAATCCGGGGGTAGTGCAGTACTTC
CDR3aa: CASSPPGNPGVVQYF
j_gene: TRBJ2-7
abundance: -
v_gene: TRBV18
d_gene: -

CDR3nt: TGTGCCAGCAGCTTAATCCGGCCTGGGGCTTTCTTT
CDR3aa: CASSLIRPGAFF
j_gene: TRBJ1-1
abundance: -
v_gene: TRBV7-9
d_gene: -

CDR3nt: TGTGCCAGCAGTATACAGCGACATTCCTACGAGCAGTACTTC
CDR3aa: CASSIQRHSYEQYF
j_gene: TRBJ2-7
abundance: many
v_gene: TRBV28
d_gene: -

CDR3nt: TGTGCCAGCAGCCCTACGTCCACAGGAGACTATGGCTACACCTTC
CDR3aa: CASSPTSTGDYGYTF
j_gene: TRBJ1-2
abundance: few
v_gene: TRBV7-3
d_gene: -

CDR3nt: TGTGCCAGCAGTAAATACCCAGGGGCGAACACCATATATTTT
CDR3aa: CASSKYPGANTIYF
j_gene: TRBJ1-3
abundance: once
v_gene: TRBV6-2/TRBV6-3
d_gene: -